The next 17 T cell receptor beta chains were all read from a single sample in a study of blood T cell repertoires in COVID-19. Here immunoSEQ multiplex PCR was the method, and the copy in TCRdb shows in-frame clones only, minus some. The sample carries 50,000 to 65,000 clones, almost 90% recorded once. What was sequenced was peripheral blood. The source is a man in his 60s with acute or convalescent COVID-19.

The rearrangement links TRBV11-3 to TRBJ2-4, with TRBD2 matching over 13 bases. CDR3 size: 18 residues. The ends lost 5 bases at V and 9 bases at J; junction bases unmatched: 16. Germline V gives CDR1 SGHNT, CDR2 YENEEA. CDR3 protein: CASSPGRGLAGEGIIQYF. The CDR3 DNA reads TGTGCCAGCAGCCCGGGTAGAGGACTAGCGGGAGAGGGCATCATTCAGTACTTC.

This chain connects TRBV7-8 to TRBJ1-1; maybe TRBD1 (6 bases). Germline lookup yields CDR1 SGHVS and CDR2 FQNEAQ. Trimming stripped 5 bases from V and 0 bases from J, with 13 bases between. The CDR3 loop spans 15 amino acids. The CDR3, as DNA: TGTGCCAGCAGCCCCAGGGGTGGCATGAACACTGAAGCTTTCTTT. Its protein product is CASSPRGGMNTEAFF.

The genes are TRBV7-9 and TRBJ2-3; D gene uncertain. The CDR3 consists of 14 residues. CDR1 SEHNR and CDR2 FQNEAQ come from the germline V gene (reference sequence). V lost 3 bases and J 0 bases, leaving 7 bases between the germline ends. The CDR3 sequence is CASSFSHSTDTQYF. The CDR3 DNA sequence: TGTGCCAGCAGCTTCAGTCATAGCACAGATACGCAGTATTTT.

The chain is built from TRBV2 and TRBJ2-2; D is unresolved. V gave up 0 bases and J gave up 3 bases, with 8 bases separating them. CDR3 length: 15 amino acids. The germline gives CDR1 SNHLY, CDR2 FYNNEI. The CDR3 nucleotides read TGTGCCAGCAGTGAAGCCCCGAGATACACCGGGGAGCTGTTTTTT. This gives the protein CASSEAPRYTGELFF.

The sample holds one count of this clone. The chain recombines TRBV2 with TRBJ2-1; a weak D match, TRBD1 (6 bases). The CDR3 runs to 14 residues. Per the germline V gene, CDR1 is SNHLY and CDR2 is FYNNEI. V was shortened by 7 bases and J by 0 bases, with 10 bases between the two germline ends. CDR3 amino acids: CASTQGSSYNEQFF. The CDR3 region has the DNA TGTGCCAGCACCCAGGGGAGCTCCTACAATGAGCAGTTCTTC.

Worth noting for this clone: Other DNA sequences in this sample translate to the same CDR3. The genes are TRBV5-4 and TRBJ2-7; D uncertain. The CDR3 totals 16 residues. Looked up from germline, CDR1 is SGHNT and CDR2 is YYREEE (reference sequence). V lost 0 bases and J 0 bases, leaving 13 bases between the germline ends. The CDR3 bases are TGTGCCAGCAGCTTGGCCGGTGGCGGAAGCTCCTACGAGCAGTACTTC. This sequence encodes CASSLAGGGSSYEQYF.

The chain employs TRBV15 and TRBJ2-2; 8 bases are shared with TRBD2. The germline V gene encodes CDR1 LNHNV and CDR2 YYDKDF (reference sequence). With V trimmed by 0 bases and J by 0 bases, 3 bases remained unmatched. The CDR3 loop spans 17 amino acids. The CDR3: CATSRDSLAANTGELFF. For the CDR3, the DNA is TGTGCCACCAGCAGAGATTCACTAGCGGCGAACACCGGGGAGCTGTTTTTT.

The CDR3 nucleotides read TGTGCCAGTAGGAAATCCGGGACAGGGCGATTTTATGGCTACACCTTC. It translates to CASRKSGTGRFYGYTF. The V and J genes are TRBV19 and TRBJ1-2, with 9 bases that match TRBD1. This CDR3 contains 16 residues. Per the germline V gene, CDR1 is LNHDA and CDR2 is SQIVND (reference sequence). V shed 6 bases and J 5 bases; nucleotides not matched to a gene: 13. Drawing the rest from reference TRBV19 and TRBJ1-2, the complete variable domain is DGGITQSPKYLFRKEGQNVTLSCEQNLNHDAMYWYRQDPGQGLRLIYYSQIVNDFQKGDIAEGYSVSREKKESFPLTVTSAQKNPTAFYLCASRKSGTGRFYGYTFGSGTRLTVV.

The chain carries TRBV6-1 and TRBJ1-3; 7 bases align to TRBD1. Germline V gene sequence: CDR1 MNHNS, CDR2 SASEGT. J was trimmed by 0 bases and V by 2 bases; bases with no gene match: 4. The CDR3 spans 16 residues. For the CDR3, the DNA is TGTGCCAGCAGTGAACCCGGGACAGCCTCTGGAAACACCATATATTTT. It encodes CASSEPGTASGNTIYF.

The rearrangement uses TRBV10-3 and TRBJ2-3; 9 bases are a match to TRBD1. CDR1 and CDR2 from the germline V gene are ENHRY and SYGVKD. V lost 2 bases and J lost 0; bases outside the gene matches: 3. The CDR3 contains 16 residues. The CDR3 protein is CAISEPGQGSTDTQYF. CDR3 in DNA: TGTGCCATCAGTGAGCCAGGACAGGGGAGCACAGATACGCAGTATTTT.

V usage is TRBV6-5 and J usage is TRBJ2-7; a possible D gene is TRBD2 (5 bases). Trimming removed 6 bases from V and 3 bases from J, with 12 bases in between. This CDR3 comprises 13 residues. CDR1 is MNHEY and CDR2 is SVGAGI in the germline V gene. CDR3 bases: TGTGCCAGCAGGAGAGGGCCTAACTACGAGCAGTACTTC. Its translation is CASRRGPNYEQYF.

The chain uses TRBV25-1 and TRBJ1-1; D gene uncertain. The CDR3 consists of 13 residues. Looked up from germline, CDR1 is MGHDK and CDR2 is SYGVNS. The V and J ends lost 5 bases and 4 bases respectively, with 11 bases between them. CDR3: CASSSSGGTEAFF. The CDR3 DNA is TGTGCCAGCAGTTCCAGTGGAGGCACTGAAGCTTTCTTT.

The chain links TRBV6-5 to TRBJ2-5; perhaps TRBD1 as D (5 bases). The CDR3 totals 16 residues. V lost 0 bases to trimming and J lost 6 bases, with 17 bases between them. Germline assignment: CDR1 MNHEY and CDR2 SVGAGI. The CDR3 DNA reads TGTGCCAGCAGTTACTCCTTTTTTAGGGGAACGCAGACCCAGTACTTC. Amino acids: CASSYSFFRGTQTQYF.

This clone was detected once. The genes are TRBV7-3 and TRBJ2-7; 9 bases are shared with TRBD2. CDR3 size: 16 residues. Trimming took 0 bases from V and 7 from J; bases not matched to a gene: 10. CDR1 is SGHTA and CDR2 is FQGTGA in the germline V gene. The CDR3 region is CASSLTPIAGAREQYF. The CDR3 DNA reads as TGTGCCAGCAGCTTAACCCCCATAGCGGGGGCCCGGGAGCAGTACTTC.

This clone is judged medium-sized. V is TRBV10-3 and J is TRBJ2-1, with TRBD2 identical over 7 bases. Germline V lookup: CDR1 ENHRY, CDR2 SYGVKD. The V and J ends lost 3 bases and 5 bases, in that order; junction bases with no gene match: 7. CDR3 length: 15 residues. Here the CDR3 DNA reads TGTGCCATCAGTGATGGGCGGGAGCCCCACAATGAGCAGTTCTTC. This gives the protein CAISDGREPHNEQFF.

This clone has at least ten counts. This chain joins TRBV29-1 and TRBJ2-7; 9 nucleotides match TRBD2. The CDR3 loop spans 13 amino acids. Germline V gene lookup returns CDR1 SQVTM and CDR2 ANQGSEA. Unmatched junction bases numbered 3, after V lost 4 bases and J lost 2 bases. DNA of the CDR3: TGCAGCGTTGTAGCGGGAGAGCCCTACGAGCAGTACTTC. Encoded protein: CSVVAGEPYEQYF.

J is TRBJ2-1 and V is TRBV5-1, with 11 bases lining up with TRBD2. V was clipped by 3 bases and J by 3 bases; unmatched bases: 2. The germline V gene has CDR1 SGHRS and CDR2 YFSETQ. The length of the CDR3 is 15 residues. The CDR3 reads CASSSGLADYNEQFF. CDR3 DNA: TGCGCCAGCAGCTCGGGACTAGCGGACTACAATGAGCAGTTCTTC.